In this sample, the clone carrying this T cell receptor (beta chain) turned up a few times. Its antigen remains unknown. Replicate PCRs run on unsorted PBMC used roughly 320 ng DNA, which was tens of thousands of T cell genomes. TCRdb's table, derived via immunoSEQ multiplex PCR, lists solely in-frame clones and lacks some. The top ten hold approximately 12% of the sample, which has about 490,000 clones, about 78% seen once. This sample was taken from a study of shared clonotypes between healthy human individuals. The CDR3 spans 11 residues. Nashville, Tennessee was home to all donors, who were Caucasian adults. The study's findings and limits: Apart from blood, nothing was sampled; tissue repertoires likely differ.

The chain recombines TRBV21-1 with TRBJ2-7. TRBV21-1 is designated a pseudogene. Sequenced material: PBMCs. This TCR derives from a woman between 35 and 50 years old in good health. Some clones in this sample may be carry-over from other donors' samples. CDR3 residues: CASSKGCEQYF. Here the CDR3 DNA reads TGTGCCAGCAGCAAGGGATGCGAGCAGTACTTC.